This is a list of T cell receptor beta chains from one sample in a study of vaccination and CD4 T cells after COVID-19. For these TCRs, the target antigens are not known. TCRdb re-called the PCR reads with MiXCR, one entry per CDR3 protein. The sample carries 20,000 or so distinct CDR3 sequences, 40% recorded once. Specimen: CD4+ T cells from blood, cultured in vitro, collected after SARS-CoV-2 vaccination. These receptors all come from a human donor who had recovered from COVID-19. The conserved cysteine and the conserved F or W are not part of the CDR3 here. The D gene is left open where the match is weak. The size field is filled for only some rows; it gives once, few, many or a size class.

cdr3_aa d_call v_call clone_size j_call
SAPGLSNTGELF TRBD2 TRBV29-1 . TRBJ2-2
SVDRLDEKLF . TRBV20-1 . TRBJ1-4
SARSTGFGYT TRBD1 TRBV20-1 few TRBJ1-2
ASSYSGTGQETQY . TRBV6-5 . TRBJ2-5
ATSDNDSGTPNTGELF . TRBV24-1 few TRBJ2-2
ASSRDRDQPQH TRBD1 TRBV6-1 . TRBJ1-5
ATSDFTTGDQETQY TRBD1 TRBV24-1 . TRBJ2-5
ASSAGTVTYEQY TRBD1 TRBV10-2 few TRBJ2-7
ASSGGRGMGNTIY TRBD1 TRBV7-9 . TRBJ1-3
SVAGRQGSKGYT TRBD1 TRBV29-1 . TRBJ1-2
ASRPNRDHTYEQY . TRBV6-2/TRBV6-3 . TRBJ2-7
ATSDPPNYGYT . TRBV24-1 few TRBJ1-2
ANLSGRPWDEQY TRBD2 TRBV6-2/TRBV6-3 few TRBJ2-7
SARGQEINTGELF . TRBV20-1 few TRBJ2-2
ASLDGGRTGELF . TRBV6-1 few TRBJ2-2
ASSRNDQPQH . TRBV19 few TRBJ1-5
ATSPGLQNTEAF . TRBV9 once TRBJ1-1
ASSMNRGRSTEAF TRBD1 TRBV28 . TRBJ1-1
SARAARGLTDTQY TRBD1 TRBV20-1 . TRBJ2-3
SARRRGILAGELF . TRBV20-1 . TRBJ2-2
SAYLGLAGVDEQY TRBD2 TRBV20-1 . TRBJ2-7
SAREPPPGSTEAF . TRBV20-1 few TRBJ1-1
ASSQTGLGSETQY TRBD2 TRBV4-2 few TRBJ2-5
SAALGGRKNIQY . TRBV20-1 . TRBJ2-4
ASSPAGAVGTQY . TRBV11-2 medium-sized TRBJ2-5
ASSIVENQPQH . TRBV19 . TRBJ1-5
AWSVDRGAGYT . TRBV30 . TRBJ1-2
ASSRPGANTGELF . TRBV5-1 . TRBJ2-2
ASRLTGQETQY . TRBV2 . TRBJ2-5
SARPKTELRWNSPLH . TRBV20-1 . TRBJ1-6
ASSLQAPSTDTQY . TRBV5-1 . TRBJ2-3
SAQPPYRLNTEAF . TRBV20-1 . TRBJ1-1
ASSVLEVGGTDTQY . TRBV19 few TRBJ2-3
ASSQGGQASGELF TRBD1 TRBV4-2 . TRBJ2-2
ASNHQDRGRSKDGYT TRBD1 TRBV6-1 . TRBJ1-2